This T cell receptor (beta chain) was retrieved from a study of shared clonotypes between healthy human individuals. Per the original methods: Junction-only sequences without quality scores were provided by ImmunoSEQ, so filtering was different. Repertoires were generated with immunoSEQ multiplex PCR, while TCRdb's copy carries only in-frame clones and drops some. Clonal size and the V and J genes are those of that table, whereas D and trimming came from the DNA. Of fewer than 1.4 million clones in the sample, approximately 78% were seen once. The CDR3 consists of 17 residues. Germline V gene lookup returns CDR1 SGDLS and CDR2 YYNGEE. The trim removed 4 bases at V and 2 bases at J, leaving 13 bases unmatched.

J is TRBJ1-1 and V is TRBV9; 8 bases match TRBD1. The TCR was taken from a man between 18 and 29 years old in good health. Some clones in this sample may be carry-over from other donors' samples. The material sequenced was memory CD4+ T cells from PBMCs. Described subset: CD45RA-negative fraction. As DNA, the CDR3 is TGTGCCAGCAGCCCCATGGCAGGGGGCATCGGAAACACTGAAGCTTTCTTT. Protein product: CASSPMAGGIGNTEAFF.